This T cell receptor beta chain came from a study of circulating CD8 cells and anti-PD-1 response in melanoma. Sorting of live CD3+CD8+TCRalphabeta+ cells by PD-1 and/or TIGIT gave four subsets. The V segment lost 6 bases and the J segment 5 bases; nucleotides outside the gene matches: 6. Germline values: CDR1 MNHEY, CDR2 SMNVEV (reference sequence). There are 14 residues in the CDR3. By share, this clonotype counts as large. Using approximately 15 ng of total RNA, TCR libraries were made with the QIAseq Immune Repertoire TCR panel. A single record per CDR3 protein comes from TCRdb applying MiXCR to the reads. The sample has over 950 distinct CDR3 sequences; approximately 8% are singletons.

The chain uses TRBV27 and TRBJ1-4; 7 bases are shared with TRBD1. This sample comprised CD8+ T cells from PBMCs, obtained at baseline or after one month of anti-PD-1 therapy (not recorded which). The clonotype comes from a human donor with melanoma. In DNA, the CDR3 is TGTGCCAGCAGCCCCGGGACAGCAAATGAAAAACTGTTTTTT. Translation: CASSPGTANEKLFF.